This TCR beta chain was obtained from a study of cytomegalovirus exposure and HLA in healthy donors (dated by TCRdb to about 2017). With regard to the full study: In an earlier analysis of 587 of the donors, 250 to 350 Gb of sequence data and 117 million unique TCR beta sequences from 180 million or so T cells were reported. Approximately 310 gigabases of sequencing data and approximately 80 million unique TCR sequences were included in an early release covering 500 to 750 HLA-typed donors. All discovery cohort repertoires had been generated using a single sequencing platform. Among the roughly 380 genotyped donors, about 83% belonged to the genetic ancestry cluster associated with self-reported Caucasian donors. To study patterns of TCR occurrence, a later analysis re-analyzed previously published TCR beta repertoires from around 670 donors and added high-resolution HLA genotyping. To decide whether each TCR beta V gene segment behaved as functional or pseudogenic, an earlier analysis of some 580 of the donors relied on high-throughput TCR beta sequencing. Donor age, sex, ethnicity and CMV serostatus were compiled alongside the repertoire data. Four to six DR-DQ haplotypes were handled as single units for association and clustering, since linkage in the cohort was strong. A later genetic analysis took genome-wide SNP genotypes for about three fifths of the roughly 700 donors and used that subset as a discovery cohort. The aim of the study was to test whether cataloging public T cell receptors could identify signatures of past pathogen exposure. The T cell repertoires of 550 to 850 subjects were profiled by immunosequencing and related to cytomegalovirus serostatus. Both class I and class II loci were covered by HLA typing, at four-digit resolution. In the later analysis, no new phenotypic data were used to find candidate immune exposures; instead, reliance was placed on TCR beta sequences and their occurrence across donors. Typing coverage differed by locus: A, B, C, DRB1 and DQB1 were typed in about 629-640 donors, DQA1 in 500 to 550, DPA1 in 606, and DPB1 in 450 to 480. On average, around 240,000 unique TCR beta nucleotide sequences were sequenced per donor among a few hundred genotyped donors of the cohort, with roughly 20% of those sequences being non-productive. A separate validation cohort of approximately 120 different subjects was used in addition to the approximately 640-subject first cohort. High-throughput TCR immunosequencing, statistical association of individual TCRs with disease status, and machine learning were combined to predict cytomegalovirus infection status. General study outcomes and caveats: Most TCR sequences were seen in very few donors, while some public TCRs were found in many individuals. A further reported finding was that TCR beta sequences accurately predicted the HLA-A and HLA-B alleles for most subjects in the first cohort. An earlier analysis of approximately 590 of the donors showed that most TCR beta V segments appeared in productive rearrangements either about 87% or about 30% of the time, which broadly matched IMGT annotations. A total of roughly 160 TCR beta chains were listed by the study as associated with cytomegalovirus. A later analysis found that TCR association rates varied across HLA loci, with DRB1 alleles showing the most associated TCRs and HLA-C alleles the fewest. In a later genetic analysis, fewer N-insertions in productive TCRs were reported among donors in an Asian-associated ancestry cluster than the roughly 700-donor mean. The 87-base-pair reads could not distinguish some IMGT-functional V segments, including TRBV6-2 and TRBV6-3, so those segments were excluded. CMV serostatus was the only immune exposure information available for the cohort. The classifier was reported to diagnose cytomegalovirus status with high specificity and sensitivity in both the original cohort and the validation cohort. Compared with equally common non-associated chains, HLA-associated TCR beta chains in a later analysis were more clonally expanded and had lower generation probabilities. In a later analysis, several top co-occurrence clusters were reported to appear linked to parvovirus B19, influenza, CMV and Epstein-Barr virus. When HLA alleles, especially DR and DQ, strongly co-occurred, TCR associations were difficult to assign to individual alleles. A few of the identified cytomegalovirus-associated TCR beta chains were confirmed in vitro to be specific for cytomegalovirus antigens. Roughly uniform sequencing depth across donors was assumed in presence/absence analyses, although this assumption may not hold. This cohort had only TCR beta chains sequenced, and the lack of alpha or paired-chain data limited which features could be detected. According to the authors, the approach could potentially be generalized to other disease states and immunological phenotypes. In a later analysis, most CMV-associated TCR beta chains were found to appear HLA-restricted, with HLA associations seemingly driven largely by CMV exposure. At a false discovery rate of 0.05, a later analysis linked around 15,000 TCR beta sequences to specific HLA alleles. A group of highly shared sequence variants was considered likely to be a technical artifact of the sequencing pipeline. Because some donors lacked HLA typing at each locus, the association tests relied only on the typed subset. V-gene and J-gene trimming of TCR beta chains was associated with a missense DCLRE1C variant in a later genetic analysis, and the association was replicated in an independent cohort. Because counts were too low, under 20 rarely observed V segments, including chromosome 9 orphons, were left out of the earlier analysis of about 620 of the donors. Correlated functional status among segregating V segments might be attributable to linkage disequilibrium, but an unknown experimental factor could not be ruled out.

Library prep was done by the immunoSEQ multiplex PCR assay. For the multiplex PCR, a mixture combining 60 forward primers for TCR Vbeta segments and 13 reverse primers for TCR Jbeta segments was used. Amplification of the CDR3 region of rearranged TCR beta genes was performed with a multiplex PCR assay on genomic DNA. On the Illumina HiSeq System, the amplified TCR beta libraries were sequenced as 87-base-pair reads. On the study's bioinformatics: In a later analysis, around 80 million unique TCR beta chains were counted across the 690 or so repertoires, and roughly 9.9 million of these chains were shared by at least two donors. A nearest-neighbor algorithm error-corrected the raw reads and collapsed the reads into unique sequences, merging closely related sequences to remove PCR and sequencing errors. V, D and J gene segments were assigned by aligning CDR3 sequences to IMGT reference sequences. For a sequence to be retained, a match of at least six nucleotides to both a V gene segment and a J gene segment was required. A rearrangement was called productive if the CDR3 had no stop codons and remained in frame with V and J, and every other rearrangement was called non-productive. Following IMGT convention, CDR3 was defined as the stretch from the second conserved V-encoded cysteine up to the conserved J-encoded phenylalanine. Sequences without an unambiguous match to a single V gene segment were excluded from the earlier analysis of several hundred of the donors. An earlier analysis of 587 of the donors classified V segments as functional when productive rearrangements were above 56.7% and as segregating when the standard deviation between donors was above 5%. A statistical classification framework was built for diagnosing cytomegalovirus status from the catalog of TCR beta chain sequences. In a later analysis, TCR nucleotide sequences were compared against IMGT/GENE-DB human TR gene sequences so that V and J genes could be assigned. A later analysis assigned CDR3 sequences and most-parsimonious VDJ recombination scenarios with the TCRdist pipeline. In a later analysis, each TCR beta chain was defined by its CDR3 amino acid sequence together with its V-gene family, and reads without a unique V-gene family were excluded. A later analysis removed several hundred highly shared, low-generation-probability nucleotide sequences to deal with suspected cross-contamination and a sequencing artifact. In a later analysis, a clonal expansion index for each public chain was calculated from normalized within-repertoire ranks of inferred template counts. Generation probabilities in a later analysis came from a VDJ recombination model fitted to out-of-frame rearrangements, and those results were checked against IGoR. Hypergeometric tests were used in a later analysis to score TCR-TCR, TCR-HLA and TCR-CMV co-occurrence, with a repertoire-size bias correction applied to the TCR pairs. In a later analysis, false discovery rates were estimated by permuting HLA or CMV assignments 20 times. In a later analysis, co-occurring TCRs were grouped with DBSCAN, and TCRdist sequence similarity was added when clustering was performed within HLA-allele-positive subsets. For co-occurrence clustering, repertoires with fewer than 30,000 or more than 120,000 public chains were excluded, along with roughly five repertoires with anomalous nucleotide sharing. Here the immuneACCESS table is served through TCRdb, limited to in-frame sequences with V and J called. Missing clones are a known gap in these copies; in checked studies unresolved V genes cover under half, and the rest lacks a known reason. V and J calls and clone size are those listed in that table; D and trimming were worked out from the DNA. This sample has 200,000 or so clones in its table, and around 75% of those were observed once. Together, the top ten hold about 0.36% of the sample.

Comments on this clone: Its antigen is unknown. No quality values exist for individual bases; no much larger clone is one base distant.

In total, approximately 700 healthy bone marrow donors made up the cohort. Cohort members were all nominally healthy when sampled, although unrecorded immune exposures were likely present. The donor tested CMV seropositive and was one of the 289 seropositive cohort members. Every donor gave a peripheral blood sample, and the peripheral blood mononuclear cells from that sample were used for TCR beta sequencing. Genomic DNA extraction from the blood cell samples was performed with the Qiagen DNeasy Blood Extraction Kit. V is trimmed back by 7 bases and J by 6 bases, and the junction contains 6 bases that no gene match accounts for. The CDR3 runs 14 residues from the cysteine to the phenylalanine. Kept here is only the CDR3 DNA, which spans 42 bases and is read in frame from base 1. As encoded in the germline V gene, CDR1 is SNHLY while CDR2 is FYNNEI.

The source of this sequence is a male donor in good health and CMV-seropositive. Sequenced: PBMCs. The V and J genes are TRBV2 and TRBJ2-2, and TRBD2 aligns with 9 junction nucleotides. The nucleotide sequence reads TGTGCCAGCAACCCTCAGCGGGAGGCCGGGGAGCTGTTTTTT. This is translated as CASNPQREAGELFF.